The 11 T cell receptor beta chains below all came from one sample that was sequenced in a study of OX40 agonist ivuxolimab in advanced cancers. Clones were sequenced by immunoSEQ multiplex PCR, and TCRdb holds only the in-frame ones, with some missing. In the table there are roughly 5,900 clones, 81% of which are singletons. Sequencing was performed on CD4+ or CD8+ T cells sorted from blood, taken in a trial of the OX40 agonist ivuxolimab. These receptors originate from an adult with an advanced solid tumor such as melanoma, head and neck, liver or kidney cancer.

This clone has just a few counts. The chain carries TRBV2 and TRBJ1-1; possibly TRBD1 for D (5 bases). Per germline, CDR1 SNHLY and CDR2 FYNNEI. The CDR3 is 14 amino acids. Trimming removed 8 bases from V and 0 bases from J, with 13 bases in between. In DNA form, the CDR3 reads TGTGCCAGCGGACCGGGACTCATGAACACTGAAGCTTTCTTT. Protein product: CASGPGLMNTEAFF.

The rearrangement joins TRBV5-4 to TRBJ1-2, with 7 positions matching TRBD1. J was trimmed by 10 bases and V by 3 bases; bases with no gene match: 9. Germline V gene lookup returns CDR1 SGHNT and CDR2 YYREEE (reference sequence). The CDR3 covers 13 residues. In DNA, the CDR3 is TGTGCCAGCAGCTGGGGTCAGGGGGGTAACTACACCTTC. Its protein product is CASSWGQGGNYTF.

The chain combines TRBV27 with TRBJ2-2; D gene ambiguous. The CDR3 is made up of 12 amino acids. In germline, CDR1 is MNHEY, CDR2 SMNVEV (reference sequence). V was clipped by 4 bases and J by 1 base, with 1 base between them. Here the CDR3 reads CASSWNTGELFF. CDR3 nucleotides: TGTGCCAGCAGTTGGAACACCGGGGAGCTGTTTTTT.

V gene TRBV19 combines with J gene TRBJ2-3; 13 bases line up with TRBD2. The CDR3 runs to 16 residues. CDR1 and CDR2 from the germline V gene are LNHDA and SQIVND (reference sequence). V lost 4 bases and J lost 4; bases outside the gene matches: 5. The CDR3 protein is CASSTGLAGAPDTQYF. The DNA for the CDR3 is TGTGCCAGTAGTACCGGACTAGCGGGAGCCCCAGATACGCAGTATTTT.

V and J are TRBV29-1 and TRBJ2-7, with D maybe TRBD1 (5 bases). V lost 4 bases and J 2 bases, leaving 9 bases between the germline ends. This CDR3 is 12 amino acids long. The germline V gene has CDR1 SQVTM and CDR2 ANQGSEA. The DNA for the CDR3 is TGCAGCGTTGGGACACAGCCCTACGAGCAGTACTTC. It is translated as CSVGTQPYEQYF.

This clone was seen a few times. This chain joins TRBV5-1 and TRBJ1-1; no firm D call. The CDR3 is 13 amino acids. Per the germline V gene, CDR1 is SGHRS and CDR2 is YFSETQ. Trimming cost V 6 bases and J 5 bases, with 14 bases left between them. The CDR3 DNA is TGCGCCAGCAACGCCTGGCCCGAGACTGAAGCTTTCTTT. Its protein is CASNAWPETEAFF.

This chain uses TRBV13 with TRBJ1-4, with TRBD1 matching 8 bases. This CDR3 spans 14 amino acids. The V segment lost 5 bases and the J segment 4 bases; nucleotides outside the gene matches: 3. Germline assignment: CDR1 PRHDT and CDR2 FYEKMQ (reference sequence). The chain's CDR3 is CASSRTGLNEKLFF. CDR3 coding DNA: TGTGCCAGCAGCCGGACAGGGCTTAATGAAAAACTGTTTTTT.

This chain links TRBV28 with TRBJ1-2, with TRBD1 identical over 7 bases. CDR1 and CDR2 (germline): MDHEN, SYDVKM. The CDR3 is 17 amino acids. J lost 5 bases, V lost 3 bases, and 15 bases had no gene match. CDR3: CASSFLGTASWDYGYTF. The CDR3 DNA reads TGTGCCAGCAGTTTTCTCGGGACAGCATCCTGGGATTATGGCTACACCTTC.

V gene TRBV28 combines with J gene TRBJ2-2, with D unclear. V dropped 6 bases and J dropped 8 bases, with 10 bases sitting between them. Germline CDR1 MDHEN, CDR2 SYDVKM. The CDR3 has 12 residues. The CDR3 sequence is CASSLPAGELFF. For the CDR3, the DNA is TGTGCCAGCAGCCTTCCGGCGGGGGAGCTGTTTTTT.

The rearrangement links TRBV6-1 to TRBJ2-7, with 7 nucleotides matching TRBD2. Trimming removed 2 bases from V and 3 bases from J; junction bases left unmatched: 7. The CDR3 has 15 residues. Germline V gives CDR1 MNHNS, CDR2 SASEGT. The CDR3 nucleotides are TGTGCCAGCAGTGAATTGTCTAGCGGATTCTACGAGCAGTACTTC. Translating it yields CASSELSSGFYEQYF.

The V and J genes are TRBV7-3 and TRBJ2-7; TRBD2 matches at 7 bases. The germline V gene has CDR1 SGHTA and CDR2 FQGTGA. V was clipped by 5 bases and J by 3 bases; unmatched bases: 7. CDR3 size: 14 residues. The chain's CDR3 is CASSQYGGYYEQYF. In DNA form, the CDR3 reads TGTGCCAGCAGCCAATACGGGGGGTACTACGAGCAGTACTTC.